Sequencing of this T cell receptor beta chain was carried out in a study of metastatic and nonmetastatic thyroid tumors. Every patient underwent thyroid surgery untreated. CDR3 length equals 18 residues. CDR1 is SNHLY and CDR2 is FYNNEI in the germline V gene. Trimming removed 5 bases from V and 2 bases from J, with 23 bases in between. TCRdb re-called clones via MiXCR from the PCR reads. The sample carries approximately 12,000 clones, around 29% recorded once. The gene calls are TRBV2 and TRBJ2-3, with D possibly matching TRBD2 (6 bases). This TCR came from a female donor with papillary thyroid cancer or a benign thyroid nodule (not recorded which). Some clones in this sample may be carry-over from other donors' samples. The sequencing sample was made of tumor tissue. The CDR3 region is CASSLRGWGTGLTDTQYF. The CDR3 DNA follows: TGTGCCAGCAGTCTCCGGGGGTGGGGGACCGGACTCACAGATACGCAGTATTTT. The full variable domain, with the rest looked up from reference TRBV2 and TRBJ2-3, is EPEVTQTPSHQVTQMGQEVILRCVPISNHLYFYWYRQILGQKVEFLVSFYNNEISEKSEIFDDQFSVERPDGSNFTLKIRSTKLEDSAMYFCASSLRGWGTGLTDTQYFGPGTRLTVL.